What follows are 10 T cell receptor beta chains derived from one specimen sequenced in a study of T cell changes during pregnancy in multiple sclerosis. Data came from immunoSEQ multiplex PCR; TCRdb stores just in-frame clones and leaves some out. This sample has 42,000 or so clones, with about 94% found just once. This sample comprised CD4+ T cells from peripheral blood mononuclear cells, obtained after pregnancy. These receptors came from a female donor with multiple sclerosis, enrolled in a pregnancy study.

The chain combines TRBV18 with TRBJ2-1, with 7 bases fitting TRBD2. The CDR3 runs 12 residues. Germline V lookup: CDR1 KGHSH, CDR2 LQKENI. J gave up 8 bases and V 3 bases, and 1 base lay outside the gene matches. Here the CDR3 DNA reads TGTGCCAGCTCACCTCGGGGGGATGAGCAGTTCTTC. It yields the protein CASSPRGDEQFF.

This clone has a single count. V usage is TRBV4-1 and J usage is TRBJ2-7; 8 nucleotides line up with TRBD1. V lost 3 bases to trimming and J lost 3 bases; unmatched junction nucleotides: 19. Germline CDR1 MGHRA, CDR2 YSYEKL. This CDR3 is built from 19 residues. Here the CDR3 reads CASSQRPGQEVQDHYEQYF. CDR3 nucleotide sequence: TGCGCCAGCAGCCAGAGGCCGGGACAGGAGGTCCAGGATCACTACGAGCAGTACTTC.

The chain has TRBV11-2 and TRBJ1-6; D may be TRBD1 (5 bases). Germline V gene lookup returns CDR1 SGHAT and CDR2 FQNNGV. This CDR3 region has 14 residues. Deletions cut 1 base from V and 7 bases from J, with 8 bases between. This chain's CDR3 is CASSLGDSNSPLHF. The CDR3 DNA reads TGTGCCAGCAGCTTAGGGGACTCAAATTCACCCCTCCACTTT.

The chain is built from TRBV7-2 and TRBJ2-3, with D maybe TRBD2 (7 bases). Germline V gives CDR1 SGHTA, CDR2 FQGNSA. The ends were cut back, 1 base at V and 4 bases at J, with 12 bases in the middle. The CDR3 is 15 residues long. The CDR3 region has the DNA TGTGCCAGCAGCTTAGATGGGGGGGGCGCAGATACGCAGTATTTT. This encodes CASSLDGGGADTQYF.

This chain links TRBV6-5 with TRBJ2-7; 8 positions match TRBD1. The CDR3 spans 13 residues. Trimming removed 7 bases from V and 3 bases from J; junction bases left unmatched: 5. Germline CDR1 reads MNHEY; CDR2 reads SVGAGI. The CDR3 region has the DNA TGTGCCAGCACGGACAGGGTATTCTACGAGCAGTACTTC. Translated: CASTDRVFYEQYF.

This clone was seen once. The chain uses TRBV4-1 and TRBJ1-6, with 7 bases identical to TRBD1. Germline-derived CDR1 and CDR2 are MGHRA and YSYEKL. J lost 9 bases, V lost 2 bases, and 10 bases had no gene match. The CDR3 totals 16 residues. This chain's CDR3 is CASSQTQGIFSSPLHF. In nucleotides, the CDR3 is TGCGCCAGCAGCCAAACACAGGGGATCTTCAGTTCACCCCTCCACTTT.

This rearrangement joins TRBV4-1 to TRBJ1-2, with 8 bases aligning to TRBD1. The CDR3 has 16 amino acids. The V and J ends lost 4 bases and 5 bases, in that order; junction bases with no gene match: 12. Germline loops: CDR1 MGHRA, CDR2 YSYEKL. The CDR3 is CASSPRLGQGRYGYTF. CDR3 nucleotide sequence: TGCGCCAGCAGCCCCCGGCTTGGACAGGGCAGGTATGGCTACACCTTC.

V gene TRBV7-2 combines with J gene TRBJ1-3; D unclear. The CDR3 loop spans 15 amino acids. Germline loops: CDR1 SGHTA, CDR2 FQGNSA. V was shortened by 5 bases and J by 0 bases, with 11 bases between the two germline ends. Here the CDR3 reads CASSIDGSSGNTIYF. CDR3 nucleotide sequence: TGTGCCAGCAGCATCGATGGGAGCTCTGGAAACACCATATATTTT.

V gene TRBV10-3 combines with J gene TRBJ1-1; TRBD1 aligns across 10 bases. Germline V gene data show CDR1 as ENHRY and CDR2 as SYGVKD. The ends lost 6 bases at V and 0 bases at J; junction bases unmatched: 4. This CDR3 has 15 residues. The CDR3 reads CAIRGTGAMNTEAFF. The CDR3 DNA sequence: TGTGCCATCAGGGGGACAGGGGCAATGAACACTGAAGCTTTCTTT.

The rearrangement uses TRBV19 and TRBJ1-2, with D maybe TRBD1 (5 bases). CDR1 is LNHDA, CDR2 SQIVND, per germline (reference sequence). This CDR3 contains 13 residues. V lost 0 bases to trimming and J lost 8 bases, with 10 bases between them. Here the CDR3 reads CASSIDPGGGYTF. Written as DNA, the CDR3 is TGTGCCAGTAGTATAGATCCCGGGGGAGGCTACACCTTC.